This T cell receptor beta chain was captured in a study of blood T cell repertoires in COVID-19. Across the whole study: Researchers got acute and convalescent COVID-19 samples from the United States, Italy and Spain.

From germline, CDR1 is SEHNR and CDR2 FQNEAQ (reference sequence). V lost 2 bases, J lost 1 base, and 12 bases lay in between. This CDR3 is 16 amino acids long. This clone was seen just once. As processed by the authors: Amplification from reference gene primers served as the basis for estimated nucleated cell counts. TCRdb keeps only in-frame clones here, not all; method: immunoSEQ multiplex PCR. For V, J and clone size, that table is used; D and trimming come from the DNA. The data contain about 270,000 clones, 89% of them singletons. Cohort placement rested on clinical history that participants reported themselves.

The source of this sequence is a woman aged 60-75 years who had recovered from COVID-19. Sequencing was carried out using PBMCs or T cells enriched from blood (not recorded which). V is TRBV7-9 and J is TRBJ2-4; maybe TRBD1 (5 bases). The CDR3 sequence: CASSLFQAGAKNIQYF. The CDR3 nucleotides read TGTGCCAGCAGCTTATTTCAGGCAGGGGCCAAAAACATTCAGTACTTC. Using reference TRBV7-9 and TRBJ2-4 for the parts outside the CDR3, the full variable domain is DTGVSQNPRHKITKRGQNVTFRCDPISEHNRLYWYRQTLGQGPEFLTYFQNEAQLEKSRLLSDRFSAERPKGSFSTLEIQRTEQGDSAMYLCASSLFQAGAKNIQYFGAGTRLSVL.